The text below deals with one TCR beta chain. The junction had 0 bases not matched to a gene; V was cut back by 2 bases and J by 2 bases. In germline, CDR1 is KGHSH, CDR2 LQKENI. The CDR3 sequence is 15 residues long. This record comes from a study of OX40 agonist ivuxolimab in advanced cancers. Libraries were prepared by immunoSEQ multiplex PCR; TCRdb keeps only in-frame clonotypes and omits some of them. Found here are roughly 60,000 clones, approximately 80% of them singletons; the top ten hold roughly 1.9%. The sequences come from CD4+ or CD8+ T cells sorted from blood, collected in a trial of the OX40 agonist ivuxolimab. The V and J genes are TRBV18 and TRBJ2-7; 13 bases are shared with TRBD2. This clonotype was obtained from an adult with an advanced solid tumor such as melanoma, head and neck, liver or kidney cancer. This CDR3 reads CASSPTSGRAYEQYF. CDR3 coding DNA: TGTGCCAGCTCACCAACTAGCGGGAGGGCCTACGAGCAGTACTTC.